The following is a T cell receptor beta chain sequence with its context. Antigen unknown. This sample was included in a study of cytomegalovirus exposure and HLA in healthy donors. Findings and caveats of the study: Rare TCR sequences dominated, though some public TCRs recurred in many donors. In a later analysis, first-cohort TCR clusters were found to tend to co-occur in the 90 to 150 validation repertoires. TCR beta chains numbering some 160 were designated cytomegalovirus-associated.

The validation cohort, a group of 130 or so subjects, included the donors and was separate from the roughly 600-subject first cohort. Measured with immunoSEQ multiplex PCR; TCRdb has only the in-frame clones, and not every one. The repertoire holds under 300,000 clones, with nearly 90% as singletons. The CDR3 runs 17 residues. Trimming cost V 6 bases and J 8 bases, with 23 bases left between them. Germline lookup yields CDR1 SNHLY and CDR2 FYNNEI. The sample taken for sequencing was PBMCs. The chain links TRBV2 to TRBJ1-6; a weak D match, TRBD1 (6 bases). The receptor comes from a woman aged 18-29 years in good health and CMV-seronegative. CDR3 coding DNA: TGTGCCAGCAGGCCGGGACAAGGTCTAGGTGTCGATTCACCCCTCCACTTT. Its protein product is CASRPGQGLGVDSPLHF.